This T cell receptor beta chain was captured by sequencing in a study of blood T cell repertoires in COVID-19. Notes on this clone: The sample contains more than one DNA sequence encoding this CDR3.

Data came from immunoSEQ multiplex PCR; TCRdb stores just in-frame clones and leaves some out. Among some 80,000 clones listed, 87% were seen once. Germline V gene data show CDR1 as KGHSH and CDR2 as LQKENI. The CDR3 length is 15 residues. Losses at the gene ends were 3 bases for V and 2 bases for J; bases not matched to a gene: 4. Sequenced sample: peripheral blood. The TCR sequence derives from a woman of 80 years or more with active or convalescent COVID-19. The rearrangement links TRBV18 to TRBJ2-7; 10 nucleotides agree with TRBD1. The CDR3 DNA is TGTGCCAGCTCACCTGCGGGACAGGGGACCTACGAGCAGTACTTC. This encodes CASSPAGQGTYEQYF.